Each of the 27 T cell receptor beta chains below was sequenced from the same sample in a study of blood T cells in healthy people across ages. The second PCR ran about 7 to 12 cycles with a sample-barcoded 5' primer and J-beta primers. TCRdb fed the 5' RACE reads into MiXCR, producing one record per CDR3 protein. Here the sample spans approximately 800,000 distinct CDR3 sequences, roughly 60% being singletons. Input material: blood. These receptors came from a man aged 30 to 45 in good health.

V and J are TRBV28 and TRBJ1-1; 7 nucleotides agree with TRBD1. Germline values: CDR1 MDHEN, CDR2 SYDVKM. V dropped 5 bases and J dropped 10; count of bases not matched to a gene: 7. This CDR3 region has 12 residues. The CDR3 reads CASSPTGVVAFF. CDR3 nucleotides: TGTGCCAGCAGTCCCACAGGGGTTGTAGCTTTCTTT.

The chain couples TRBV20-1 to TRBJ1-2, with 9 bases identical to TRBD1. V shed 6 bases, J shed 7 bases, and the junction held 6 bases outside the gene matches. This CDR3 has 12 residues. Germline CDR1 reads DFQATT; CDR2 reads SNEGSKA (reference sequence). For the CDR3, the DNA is TGCAGTGCCCAACAGGGGGCGGTTGGCTACACCTTC. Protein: CSAQQGAVGYTF.

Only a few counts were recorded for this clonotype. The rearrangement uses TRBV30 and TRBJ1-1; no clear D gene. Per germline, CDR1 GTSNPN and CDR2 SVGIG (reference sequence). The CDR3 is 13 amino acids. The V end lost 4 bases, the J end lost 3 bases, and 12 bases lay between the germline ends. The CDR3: CAWNKNPDTEAFF. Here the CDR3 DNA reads TGTGCCTGGAATAAGAATCCCGACACTGAAGCTTTCTTT.

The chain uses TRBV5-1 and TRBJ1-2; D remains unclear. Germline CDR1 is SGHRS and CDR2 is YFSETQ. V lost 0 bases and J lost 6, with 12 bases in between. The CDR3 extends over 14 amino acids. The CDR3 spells CASSLAISSDGYTF. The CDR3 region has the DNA TGCGCCAGCAGCTTGGCCATCTCCTCCGATGGCTACACCTTC.

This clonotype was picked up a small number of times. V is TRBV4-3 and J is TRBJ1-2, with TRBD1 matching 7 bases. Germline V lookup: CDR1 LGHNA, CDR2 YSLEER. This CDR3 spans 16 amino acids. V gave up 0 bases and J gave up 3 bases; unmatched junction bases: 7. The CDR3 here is CASSQDLPRGDYGYTF. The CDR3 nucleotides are TGCGCCAGCAGCCAAGATCTTCCCAGGGGGGACTATGGCTACACCTTC.

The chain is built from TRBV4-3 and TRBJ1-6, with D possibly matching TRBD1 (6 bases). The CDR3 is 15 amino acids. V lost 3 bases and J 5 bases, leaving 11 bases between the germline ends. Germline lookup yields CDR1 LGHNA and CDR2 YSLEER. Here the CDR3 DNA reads TGCGCCAGCAGCCACCGGACAGCTAATAATTCACCCCTCCACTTT. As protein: CASSHRTANNSPLHF.

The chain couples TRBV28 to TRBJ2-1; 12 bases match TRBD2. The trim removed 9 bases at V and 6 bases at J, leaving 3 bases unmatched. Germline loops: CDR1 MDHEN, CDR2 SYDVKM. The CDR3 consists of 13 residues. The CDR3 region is CASRLAGVNEQFF. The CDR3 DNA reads TGTGCCAGTCGACTAGCGGGAGTCAATGAGCAGTTCTTC.

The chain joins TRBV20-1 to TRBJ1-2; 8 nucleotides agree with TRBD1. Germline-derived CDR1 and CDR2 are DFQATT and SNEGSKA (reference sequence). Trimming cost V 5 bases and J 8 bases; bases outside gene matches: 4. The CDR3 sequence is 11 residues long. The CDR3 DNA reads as TGCAGTGCTCAGGGGGCAACCGGCTACACCTTC. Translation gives CSAQGATGYTF.

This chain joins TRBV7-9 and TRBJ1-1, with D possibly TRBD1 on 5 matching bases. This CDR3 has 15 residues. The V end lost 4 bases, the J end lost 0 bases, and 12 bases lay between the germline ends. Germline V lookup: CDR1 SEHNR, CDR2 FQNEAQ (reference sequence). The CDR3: CASSSTDSMNTEAFF. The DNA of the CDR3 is TGTGCCAGCAGCTCTACCGACAGTATGAACACTGAAGCTTTCTTT.

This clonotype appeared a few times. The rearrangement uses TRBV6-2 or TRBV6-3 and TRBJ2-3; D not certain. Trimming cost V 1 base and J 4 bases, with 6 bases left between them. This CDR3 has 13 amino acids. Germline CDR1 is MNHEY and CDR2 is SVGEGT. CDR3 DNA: TGTGCCAGCAGTTACTTTGAGGCAGATACGCAGTATTTT. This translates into CASSYFEADTQYF.

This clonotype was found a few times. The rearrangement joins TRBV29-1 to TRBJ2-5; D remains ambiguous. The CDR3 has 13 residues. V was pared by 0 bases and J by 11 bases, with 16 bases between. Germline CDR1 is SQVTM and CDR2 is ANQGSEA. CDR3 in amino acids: CSVEDPGNSPQYF. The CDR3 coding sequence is TGCAGCGTTGAAGACCCGGGCAACAGTCCGCAGTACTTC.

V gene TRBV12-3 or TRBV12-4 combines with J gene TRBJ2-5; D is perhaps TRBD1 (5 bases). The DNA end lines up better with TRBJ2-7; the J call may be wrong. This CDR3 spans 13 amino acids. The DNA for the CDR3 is TGTGCCAGCAGTCCCGACAGAATGCACGAGCAGTACTTC. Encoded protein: CASSPDRMHEQYF.

The CDR3 coding sequence is TGCGCCAGCAGCCAAGATTATCCGCAATACAATGAGCAGTACTTC. It codes for CASSQDYPQYNEQYF. This rearrangement joins TRBV4-3 to TRBJ2-1; D gene unclear. The J call may be incorrect, as the DNA end agrees better with TRBJ2-7. The CDR3 is 15 amino acids. The germline V gene encodes CDR1 LGHNA and CDR2 YSLEER.

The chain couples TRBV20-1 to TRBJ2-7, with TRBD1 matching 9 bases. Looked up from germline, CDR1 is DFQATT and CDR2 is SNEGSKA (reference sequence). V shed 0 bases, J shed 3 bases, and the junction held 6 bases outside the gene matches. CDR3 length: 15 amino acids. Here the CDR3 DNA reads TGCAGTGCTAGAGATTTCCGGACAGGGGACTACGAGCAGTACTTC. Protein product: CSARDFRTGDYEQYF.

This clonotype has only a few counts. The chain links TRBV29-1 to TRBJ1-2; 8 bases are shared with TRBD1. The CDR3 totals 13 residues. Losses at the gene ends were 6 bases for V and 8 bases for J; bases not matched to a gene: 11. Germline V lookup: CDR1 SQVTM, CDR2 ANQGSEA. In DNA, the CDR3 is TGCAGCGTCGAGCAGGGGGCGGTCATCGGCTACACCTTC. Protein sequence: CSVEQGAVIGYTF.

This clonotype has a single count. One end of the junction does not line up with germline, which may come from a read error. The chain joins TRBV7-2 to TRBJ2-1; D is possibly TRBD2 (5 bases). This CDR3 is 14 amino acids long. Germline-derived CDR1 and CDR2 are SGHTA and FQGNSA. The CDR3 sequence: CAGSLISDDNEQFF. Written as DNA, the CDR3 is TGTGCCGGCAGCTTGATTAGCGATGACAATGAGCAGTTCTTC.

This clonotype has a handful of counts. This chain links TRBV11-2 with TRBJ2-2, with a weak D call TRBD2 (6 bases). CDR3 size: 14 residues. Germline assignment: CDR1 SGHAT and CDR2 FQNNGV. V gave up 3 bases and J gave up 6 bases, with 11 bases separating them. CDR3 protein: CASSFNRGSGELFF. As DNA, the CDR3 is TGTGCCAGCAGCTTCAATCGGGGGTCCGGGGAGCTGTTTTTT.

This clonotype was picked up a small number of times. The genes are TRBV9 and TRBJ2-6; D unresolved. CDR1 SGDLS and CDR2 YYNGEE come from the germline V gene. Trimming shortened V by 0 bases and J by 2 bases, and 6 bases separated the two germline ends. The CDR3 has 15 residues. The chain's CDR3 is CASSVEEAGANVLTF. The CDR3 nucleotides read TGTGCCAGCAGCGTAGAAGAGGCTGGGGCCAACGTCCTGACTTTC.

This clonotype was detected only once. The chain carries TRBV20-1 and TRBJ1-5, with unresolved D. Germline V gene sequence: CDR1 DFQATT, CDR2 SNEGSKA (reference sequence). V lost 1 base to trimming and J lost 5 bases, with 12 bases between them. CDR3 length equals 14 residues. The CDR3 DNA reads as TGCAGTGCTAGAGGTCCACGGACGGATCAGCCCCAGCATTTT. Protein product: CSARGPRTDQPQHF.

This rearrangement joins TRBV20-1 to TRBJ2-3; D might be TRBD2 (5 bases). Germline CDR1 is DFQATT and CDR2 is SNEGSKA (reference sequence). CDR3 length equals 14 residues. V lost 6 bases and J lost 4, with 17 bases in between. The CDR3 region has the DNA TGCAGTGCCCAAATATCTAGCCGGCCAGATACGCAGTATTTT. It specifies CSAQISSRPDTQYF.

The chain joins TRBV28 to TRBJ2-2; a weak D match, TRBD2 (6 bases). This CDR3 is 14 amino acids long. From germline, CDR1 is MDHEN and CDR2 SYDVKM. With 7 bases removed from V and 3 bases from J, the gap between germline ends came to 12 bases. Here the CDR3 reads CASKGDSHTGELFF. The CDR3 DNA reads TGTGCCAGCAAAGGGGACTCCCACACCGGGGAGCTGTTTTTT.

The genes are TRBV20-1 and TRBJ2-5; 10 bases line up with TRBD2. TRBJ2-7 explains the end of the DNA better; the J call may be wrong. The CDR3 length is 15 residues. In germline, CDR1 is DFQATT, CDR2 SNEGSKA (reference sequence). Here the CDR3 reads CSARALAGEVYEQYF. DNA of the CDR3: TGCAGTGCTAGAGCCCTAGCGGGGGAGGTCTACGAGCAGTACTTC.

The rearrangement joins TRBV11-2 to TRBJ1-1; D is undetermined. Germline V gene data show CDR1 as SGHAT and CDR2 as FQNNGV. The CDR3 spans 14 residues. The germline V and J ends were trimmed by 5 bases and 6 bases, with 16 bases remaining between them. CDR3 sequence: CASSRHLGEAEAFF. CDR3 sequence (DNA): TGTGCCAGCAGCCGCCACCTTGGGGAAGCTGAAGCTTTCTTT.

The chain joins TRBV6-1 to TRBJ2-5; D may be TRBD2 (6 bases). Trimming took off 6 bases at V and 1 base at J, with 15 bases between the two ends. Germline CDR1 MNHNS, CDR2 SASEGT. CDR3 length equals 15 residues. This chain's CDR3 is CASRRSEGSQETQYF. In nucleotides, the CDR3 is TGTGCCAGCAGGAGGTCGGAGGGGTCCCAAGAGACCCAGTACTTC.

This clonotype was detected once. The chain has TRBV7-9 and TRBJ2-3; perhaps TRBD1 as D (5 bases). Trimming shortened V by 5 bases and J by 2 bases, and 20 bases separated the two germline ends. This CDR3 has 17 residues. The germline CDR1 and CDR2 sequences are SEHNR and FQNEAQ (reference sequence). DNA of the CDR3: TGTGCCAGCAGCCCCCGAGAGGACACCTTTTACACAGATACGCAGTATTTT. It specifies CASSPREDTFYTDTQYF.

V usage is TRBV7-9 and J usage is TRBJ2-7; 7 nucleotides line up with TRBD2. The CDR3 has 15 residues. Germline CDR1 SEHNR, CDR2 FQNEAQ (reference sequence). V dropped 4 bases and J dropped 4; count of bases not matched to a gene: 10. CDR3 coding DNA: TGTGCCAGCAGCTGGTCCCAGGGAGCGGGATACGAGCAGTACTTC. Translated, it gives CASSWSQGAGYEQYF. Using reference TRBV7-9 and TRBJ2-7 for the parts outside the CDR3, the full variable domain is DTGVSQNPRHKITKRGQNVTFRCDPISEHNRLYWYRQTLGQGPEFLTYFQNEAQLEKSRLLSDRFSAERPKGSFSTLEIQRTEQGDSAMYLCASSWSQGAGYEQYFGPGTRLTVT.

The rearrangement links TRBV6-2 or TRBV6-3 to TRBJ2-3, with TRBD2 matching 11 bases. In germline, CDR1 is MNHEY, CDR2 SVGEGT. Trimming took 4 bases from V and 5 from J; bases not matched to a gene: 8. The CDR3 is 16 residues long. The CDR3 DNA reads TGTGCCAGCAGTTCCCCACTAGCGGGAGTGCAAGATACGCAGTATTTT. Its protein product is CASSSPLAGVQDTQYF.